This TCR beta chain was sequenced in a study of CD8+ T cells in alopecia areata. Following extraction, RNA underwent reverse transcription to cDNA, which served as the sequencing template. The protocol was immunoSEQ multiplex PCR, while the TCRdb copy is restricted to in-frame clones and leaves out a portion. This sample has about 300,000 clones and no singletons, with less than 1.5% in the ten largest. Germline CDR1 and CDR2: MNHDT and YYDKIL. CDR3 length: 15 residues. The ends lost 6 bases at V and 3 bases at J; junction bases unmatched: 5. Markers used for sorting pooled cutaneous lymph node cells were CD4, CD8alpha, NKG2D, NKG2ACE and others. This clone was recorded a few times. Genes and germline come from the mouse. The read ends 4 residues before the CDR3 terminus; that terminus is restored from the germline J gene.

Sequenced: CD4+ T cells sorted from a lymph node. J is TRBJ2-5 and V is TRBV17; 11 bases are a match to TRBD2. The origin of this receptor is a C3H/HeJ mouse with alopecia areata. As its MHC haplotype, the strain has H2-k. The part of the CDR3 DNA that was read is TGTGCTAGCAGGGAGGACTGGGGGGATCAAGAC. Its protein is CASREDWGDQD. The CDR3 reads in full as CASREDWGDQDTQYF.